Listed below are T cell receptor beta chains from one sample, sequenced in a study of control samples from healthy donors and cancer patients. Sequencing was performed with immunoSEQ multiplex PCR; in TCRdb, only in-frame clones are kept and a portion is missing. This sample has fewer than 200,000 clones, with just over 90% found just once. Sequencing was carried out using blood. Receptors were obtained from an older woman in good health. CDR3s include the opening cysteine and the closing phenylalanine or tryptophan. Fields, in order: CDR3 DNA, CDR3 protein, J gene, clone size, D gene, CDR3 length, V gene. D genes are given only for firm matches. Where a row states a size, it is once, few, many or the class of an expanded clone; other rows omit it.

TGTGCCAGCAGTTACGGACAGGGCGAATACTTC,CASSYGQGEYF,TRBJ2-7,-,TRBD1,11,TRBV6-5
TGTGCCAGCAGCTTTCGTAGCGGGGGGCTATTTTACAATGAGCAGTTCTTC,CASSFRSGGLFYNEQFF,TRBJ2-1,-,TRBD2,17,TRBV7-2
TGTGCCAGCAGTCAACGACAGGGAATTGATGGCTACACCTTC,CASSQRQGIDGYTF,TRBJ1-2,-,TRBD1,14,TRBV6-5
TGTGCCAGCAGCCATCTGGCGGAAAACACTGAAGCTTTCTTT,CASSHLAENTEAFF,TRBJ1-1,-,-,14,TRBV7-9
TGTGCCAGCTCACCAACAGCAACCTACGAGCAGTACTTC,CASSPTATYEQYF,TRBJ2-7,-,-,13,TRBV18
TGTGCCAGCAGCTATACGATGGATAGCAATCAGCCCCAGCATTTT,CASSYTMDSNQPQHF,TRBJ1-5,-,-,15,TRBV7-9
TGCGCCAGCAGCCCGGAGGGGGGAAATGGTAATCAGCCCCAGCATTTT,CASSPEGGNGNQPQHF,TRBJ1-5,-,-,16,TRBV5-1
TGTGCCAGCAGTTACCTATTCAAGGCCTTGAAGGATTCACCCCTCCACTTT,CASSYLFKALKDSPLHF,TRBJ1-6,-,-,17,TRBV6-2/TRBV6-3
TGTGCCAGCAGTCTAGGGGCGTGGGCAGGGTCGGCAACTAATGAAAAACTGTTTTTT,CASSLGAWAGSATNEKLFF,TRBJ1-4,-,-,19,TRBV7-9
TGTGCCAGCAGCAAAGACATACTGCGCTACACCTTC,CASSKDILRYTF,TRBJ1-2,-,-,12,TRBV6-6
TGTGCCAGCAGTCTACAGGGGTTTAACTATGGCTACACCTTC,CASSLQGFNYGYTF,TRBJ1-2,-,TRBD1,14,TRBV9
TGTGCCAGCAGCCCTGGTGGGAGCGGGGAGCTGTTTTTT,CASSPGGSGELFF,TRBJ2-2,-,-,13,TRBV5-6
TGTGCCAGCAGCTTGGGAGTGGGAGATGGCTACACCTTC,CASSLGVGDGYTF,TRBJ1-2,-,-,13,TRBV5-6
TGCGCCAGCAGCCAAAATGGGGTGTCCTATGGCTACACCTTC,CASSQNGVSYGYTF,TRBJ1-2,few,-,14,TRBV4-3
TGCGCCAGCAGCCAAGATCAGGAGGGGACGAAACTGTTTTTT,CASSQDQEGTKLFF,TRBJ1-4,-,-,14,TRBV4-1
TGTGCCAGCAGTTTACAGGGGTTTGAAGCTTTCTTT,CASSLQGFEAFF,TRBJ1-1,-,TRBD1,12,TRBV6-5
TGTGCCAGCAGCTTAGGGGGACAGGGTGGTGAAAAACTGTTTTTT,CASSLGGQGGEKLFF,TRBJ1-4,-,TRBD1,15,TRBV7-2
TGTGCCAGCAGTGACGGGGCTAACAATGAGCAGTTCTTC,CASSDGANNEQFF,TRBJ2-1,-,-,13,TRBV6-4
TGTGCCAGTAGTTCCCTGGTCCGAGAGACCCAGTACTTC,CASSSLVRETQYF,TRBJ2-5,-,-,13,TRBV19
TGTGCTAGTGGTTGGACGGGACAGAGCTCCTACAATGAGCAGTTCTTC,CASGWTGQSSYNEQFF,TRBJ2-1,once,TRBD1,16,TRBV12-5
TGTGCCAGCATCCCAGCGGGGGAGTTGGTAAGCACAGATACGCAGTATTTT,CASIPAGELVSTDTQYF,TRBJ2-3,once,TRBD2,17,TRBV6-2/TRBV6-3
TGTGCCTGGAGCCCCTTGGCAGGGGGCATCGGCTACACCTTC,CAWSPLAGGIGYTF,TRBJ1-2,-,TRBD1,14,TRBV30
TGTGCCAGCAGTTACGTTGAGGTTAACACTGAAGCTTTCTTT,CASSYVEVNTEAFF,TRBJ1-1,-,-,14,TRBV6-6
TGTGCCAGCAGTGTGGAGACCCAGTACTTC,CASSVETQYF,TRBJ2-5,-,-,10,TRBV2
TGTGCCAGCAGCCCGAGACGGGGGCCGGACACTGAAGCTTTCTTT,CASSPRRGPDTEAFF,TRBJ1-1,-,-,15,TRBV7-2
TGCGCCAGCAGCTTCCAACGGGACTCGGGGTCAACTAATGAAAAACTGTTTTTT,CASSFQRDSGSTNEKLFF,TRBJ1-4,-,-,18,TRBV4-3
TGTGCCAGCAGTGACAGGGGTCACACTGAAGCTTTCTTT,CASSDRGHTEAFF,TRBJ1-1,-,-,13,TRBV2
TGTGCCAGCAGTTTTCGAGGCACAGATACGCAGTATTTT,CASSFRGTDTQYF,TRBJ2-3,-,-,13,TRBV6-2/TRBV6-3
TGTGCTAGCAGCTTAGGACGCAGGGGGGACACCATATATTTT,CASSLGRRGDTIYF,TRBJ1-3,-,TRBD1,14,TRBV7-9
TGTGCCAGCAGCTTACAGGGGCGGGGCTTGGGTTATGGCTACACCTTC,CASSLQGRGLGYGYTF,TRBJ1-2,-,-,16,TRBV7-3
TGTGCCTGGACGGGCGCGGGGGGGACGATACGCACAGATACGCAGTATTTT,CAWTGAGGTIRTDTQYF,TRBJ2-3,-,TRBD2,17,TRBV30
TGCAGTGCTAGTCGGGTCAGGGCGAACACTGAAGCTTTCTTT,CSASRVRANTEAFF,TRBJ1-1,-,-,14,TRBV20-1
TGTGCCAGTAGTATCACGGCGTCGGATGGCTACACCTTC,CASSITASDGYTF,TRBJ1-2,-,-,13,TRBV19
TGTGCCAGCAGTTCAAGGACGGCGGACACTGAAGCTTTCTTT,CASSSRTADTEAFF,TRBJ1-1,-,-,14,TRBV5-4
TGTGCCAGCAGCCTCCTAAGGCAGTTGTACACTGAAGCTTTCTTT,CASSLLRQLYTEAFF,TRBJ1-1,once,-,15,TRBV3-1/TRBV3-2
TGTGCCATCAGTGAGTTTGAGGGTAGCAATCAGCCCCAGCATTTT,CAISEFEGSNQPQHF,TRBJ1-5,-,-,15,TRBV10-3
TGCAGTGCTAGTAAGGGGGCACGAAGCACAGATACGCAGTATTTT,CSASKGARSTDTQYF,TRBJ2-3,-,TRBD1,15,TRBV20-1
TGCGCCAGCAGCTTGGGAGTAGTGGTTCAAAATGAGCAGTTCTTC,CASSLGVVVQNEQFF,TRBJ2-1,-,-,15,TRBV5-1
TGCGCCAGCACCTCGGGACACCTCCTGGGTGGCAATCAGCCCCAGCATTTT,CASTSGHLLGGNQPQHF,TRBJ1-5,-,-,17,TRBV10-1
TGTGCCAGCTCCCGGGGAAACACCATATATTTT,CASSRGNTIYF,TRBJ1-3,-,-,11,TRBV7-2
TGTGCCAGCAGTTCAGGGGGCAAGGGCAATCAGCCCCAGCATTTT,CASSSGGKGNQPQHF,TRBJ1-5,-,TRBD1,15,TRBV6-2/TRBV6-3
TGTGCCTGGGAGACAGGAGGGCCCGATACGCAGTATTTT,CAWETGGPDTQYF,TRBJ2-3,once,-,13,TRBV30
TGTGCCAGCACCTATGGCGTTCGGATGAACACTGAAGCTTTCTTT,CASTYGVRMNTEAFF,TRBJ1-1,-,-,15,TRBV5-6
TGTGCCAGTAGCAATCGGGCAGGGGACAATCAGCCCCAGCATTTT,CASSNRAGDNQPQHF,TRBJ1-5,-,-,15,TRBV19
TGCGCCAGCAGCCAAGATTCGGCCGACATGCAGTTCTTC,CASSQDSADMQFF,TRBJ2-1,-,-,13,TRBV4-1
TGTGCCACCAGTGACAACGCCCCATGGCAGGGGGACCTCGGCACAGATACGCAGTATTTT,CATSDNAPWQGDLGTDTQYF,TRBJ2-3,-,TRBD1,20,TRBV24-1
TGTGCCAGCAGCGCCTACACCGGGTTGGCTGAAGCTTTCTTT,CASSAYTGLAEAFF,TRBJ1-1,-,-,14,TRBV27
TGCGCCAGCAGCCCGGGACTAGCGGGGGGCACAGATACGCAGTATTTT,CASSPGLAGGTDTQYF,TRBJ2-3,-,TRBD2,16,TRBV5-1
TGTGCCAGCAGCTCCCCGTCTAACTATGGCTACACCTTC,CASSSPSNYGYTF,TRBJ1-2,-,-,13,TRBV28
TGTGCCATCACGGAAGGCTCTGGAAACACCATATATTTT,CAITEGSGNTIYF,TRBJ1-3,-,-,13,TRBV10-3
TGTGCCAGTACCCGGACAGGAATCACGCCCCAGCATTTT,CASTRTGITPQHF,TRBJ1-5,-,TRBD1,13,TRBV19
TGTGCCAGCAGCTTAAGTTGGTTGTACGAGCAGTACTTC,CASSLSWLYEQYF,TRBJ2-7,-,-,13,TRBV11-2
TGTGCCAGCAGCTCATTAGGCCAAGGGAGTATCGATGAGCAGTTCTTC,CASSSLGQGSIDEQFF,TRBJ2-1,-,-,16,TRBV7-3
TGCGCCAGCAGGGGAGGTCTCCTGAACACTGAAGCTTTCTTT,CASRGGLLNTEAFF,TRBJ1-1,once,-,14,TRBV5-1